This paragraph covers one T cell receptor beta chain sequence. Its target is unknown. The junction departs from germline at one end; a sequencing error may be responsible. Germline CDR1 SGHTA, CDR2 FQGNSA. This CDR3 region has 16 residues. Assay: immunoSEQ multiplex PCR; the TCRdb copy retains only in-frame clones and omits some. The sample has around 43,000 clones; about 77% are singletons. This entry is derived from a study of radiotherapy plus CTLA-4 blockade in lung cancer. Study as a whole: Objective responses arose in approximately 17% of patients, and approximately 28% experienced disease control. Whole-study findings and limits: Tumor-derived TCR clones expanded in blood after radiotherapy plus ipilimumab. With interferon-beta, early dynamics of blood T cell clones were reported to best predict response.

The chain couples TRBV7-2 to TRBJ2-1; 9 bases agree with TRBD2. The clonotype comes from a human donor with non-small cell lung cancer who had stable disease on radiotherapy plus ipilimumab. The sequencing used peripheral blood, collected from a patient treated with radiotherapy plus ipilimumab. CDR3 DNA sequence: TGTGCCAGCAGTTTAGCGGGGGCGTTATCCTACAATGAGCAGTTCTTC. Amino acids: CASSLAGALSYNEQFF. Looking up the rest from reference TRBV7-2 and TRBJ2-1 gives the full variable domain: GAGVSQSPSNKVTEKGKDVELRCDPISGHTALYWYRQSLGQGLEFLIYFQGNSAPDKSGLPSDRFSAERTGGSVSTLTIQRTQQEDSAVYLCASSLAGALSYNEQFFGPGTRLTVL.